A single T cell receptor (beta chain) is shown here with its context. This PCR relied on a set of 60 Vbeta primers and 13 Jbeta primers. TCRdb keeps only in-frame clones here, not all; method: immunoSEQ multiplex PCR. This table has under 250,000 clones, about 85% appearing once. Germline CDR1 SGHRS, CDR2 YFSETQ. The CDR3 is made up of 15 amino acids. Between the trimmed V and J ends, which lost 0 bases and 1 base, there was a span of 8 bases. The sample is drawn from a study of cytomegalovirus exposure and HLA in healthy donors. Material for sequencing was PBMCs. This chain uses TRBV5-1 with TRBJ2-1, with a tentative D call TRBD1 (5 bases). This clonotype originated in a girl aged 2 to 10 in good health and CMV-seronegative. The CDR3 DNA is TGCGCCAGCAGCTTGGACGGACAATCCTACAATGAGCAGTTCTTC. It is translated as CASSLDGQSYNEQFF.